This T cell receptor beta chain is from a study of shared clonotypes between healthy human individuals. General study points: Among the subsets, naive ones generally showed larger estimated richness than memory ones. Depth of sequencing was expected to influence donor clonotype sharing.

Using immunoSEQ multiplex PCR, the repertoire was profiled, and TCRdb retains in-frame clones only, with some absent. The sample has more than 850,000 clones; approximately 80% are singletons. The CDR3 has 14 amino acids. CDR1 and CDR2 (germline): SGHRS, YFSETQ. The V gene lost 0 bases and the J gene lost 0 bases, with 5 bases spanning the gap. A CD45RA-negative memory subset and a CD45RA+ naive subset were separated from the CD4+ cells. To note about this clone: Its antigen remains unidentified. Other DNA sequences within the sample encode an identical CDR3.

The J gene is TRBJ2-3, the V gene TRBV5-1; D unresolved. What was sequenced was memory CD4+ T cells from PBMCs. The subset is: CD45RA-negative fraction. This receptor was obtained from a man between 18 and 35 years old in good health. Some clones in this sample may be carry-over from other donors' samples. The CDR3 DNA is TGCGCCAGCAGCTTGGGGGCTAGCACAGATACGCAGTATTTT. Translating it yields CASSLGASTDTQYF.